The 27 T cell receptor beta chains below come from one sample, sequenced in a study of graft-versus-host responses after intestinal transplantation. These receptors are not linked to any known antigen. Using immunoSEQ multiplex PCR, the repertoire was profiled, and TCRdb retains in-frame clones only, with some absent. This sample has tens of thousands of clones; around nine tenths occur once, and the top ten carry 6%. This specimen consisted of unstimulated CD8+ T cells sorted from spleen or lymph node cells, obtained before intestinal transplant. The receptor set was obtained from a human donor who received an intestinal transplant.

V usage is TRBV19 and J usage is TRBJ1-2; a weak D match, TRBD1 (5 bases). V was shortened by 0 bases and J by 4 bases, with 6 bases between the two germline ends. The CDR3 extends over 13 amino acids. Germline V CDR1 and CDR2: LNHDA, SQIVND (reference sequence). The CDR3 DNA is TGTGCCAGTAGTATAGAGAGGGGCTATGGCTACACCTTC. Translating gives CASSIERGYGYTF.

The chain carries TRBV12-5 and TRBJ2-7; TRBD2 matches at 14 bases. The CDR3 loop spans 19 amino acids. The junction had 14 bases not matched to a gene; V was cut back by 6 bases and J by 1 base. Per the germline V gene, CDR1 is LGHNT and CDR2 is FRNRAP. CDR3 bases: TGTGCTAGTGGGAGCCCGAGACTAGCGGGAGGGCGGTGGTCCTACGAGCAGTACTTC. Translating it yields CASGSPRLAGGRWSYEQYF.

J is TRBJ2-5 and V is TRBV29-1; 9 bases fit TRBD2. The J segment lost 9 bases and the V segment lost 2 bases, leaving 7 bases of the junction unmatched. Germline lookup yields CDR1 SQVTM and CDR2 ANQGSEA. The CDR3 runs 13 residues. CDR3 sequence: CSVEFAGGMSQYF. CDR3 coding DNA: TGCAGCGTTGAATTCGCGGGGGGGATGTCCCAGTACTTC.

V usage is TRBV5-6 and J usage is TRBJ2-7, with 11 bases matching TRBD2. J was trimmed by 2 bases and V by 4 bases; bases with no gene match: 5. Germline V CDR1 and CDR2: SGHDT, YYEEEE. The CDR3 sequence is 15 residues long. CDR3 protein: CASSRSGGAAYEQYF. CDR3 in DNA: TGTGCCAGCAGCCGTAGCGGGGGGGCCGCCTACGAGCAGTACTTC. Full variable domain (missing parts from reference TRBV5-6 and TRBJ2-7): DAGVTQSPTHLIKTRGQQVTLRCSPKSGHDTVSWYQQALGQGPQFIFQYYEEEERQRGNFPDRFSGHQFPNYSSELNVNALLLGDSALYLCASSRSGGAAYEQYFGPGTRLTVT.

The chain uses TRBV27 and TRBJ2-1; D uncertain. Trimming took off 4 bases at V and 8 bases at J, with 6 bases between the two ends. CDR1 and CDR2 from the germline V gene are MNHEY and SMNVEV (reference sequence). This CDR3 is 11 amino acids long. The CDR3 reads CASSSTHEQFF. CDR3 bases: TGTGCCAGCAGTTCGACGCATGAGCAGTTCTTC.

V is TRBV29-1 and J is TRBJ1-2; 8 positions agree with TRBD1. Per germline, CDR1 SQVTM and CDR2 ANQGSEA. The CDR3 covers 14 residues. V shed 6 bases, J shed 4 bases, and the junction held 10 bases outside the gene matches. The CDR3, as DNA: TGCAGCGTGGGTGGGACAGGACGCAGCTATGGCTACACCTTC. It specifies CSVGGTGRSYGYTF.

The J gene is TRBJ2-7, the V gene TRBV28; D is perhaps TRBD2 (6 bases). V was pared by 1 base and J by 7 bases, with 17 bases between. This CDR3 comprises 15 residues. Germline V gene data show CDR1 as MDHEN and CDR2 as SYDVKM. The CDR3 nucleotides are TGTGCCAGCAGTTTATTGGGCGGGAACCCCTGGGAGCAGTACTTC. Protein product: CASSLLGGNPWEQYF.

The gene calls are TRBV27 and TRBJ1-1, with D hard to call. Trimming removed 6 bases at V and 4 bases at J, with 24 bases between. The CDR3 loop spans 17 amino acids. Looked up from germline, CDR1 is MNHEY and CDR2 is SMNVEV (reference sequence). The CDR3: CASSLLLPELAGTEAFF. The CDR3 DNA follows: TGTGCCAGCAGCCTCCTCCTCCCGGAGCTCGCAGGCACTGAAGCTTTCTTT.

The J gene is TRBJ1-1, the V gene TRBV19, with D perhaps TRBD1 (5 bases). This CDR3 is built from 15 residues. Germline V gene lookup returns CDR1 LNHDA and CDR2 SQIVND (reference sequence). Trimming cost V 3 bases and J 2 bases, with 13 bases left between them. The CDR3 nucleotides are TGTGCCAGTAGTATGGTGGGGGAGCCCAACACTGAAGCTTTCTTT. Translated, it gives CASSMVGEPNTEAFF.

Comment on this clone: The junction differs from germline at one of its ends, possibly a read error. CDR3: CASSSGQGYEQHF. CDR3 nucleotide sequence: TGCGCCAGCAGCTCCGGACAGGGCTACGAGCAGCACTTC. The chain employs TRBV5-1 and TRBJ2-7; 8 nucleotides align to TRBD1. This CDR3 has 13 residues. Looked up from germline, CDR1 is SGHRS and CDR2 is YFSETQ.

V is TRBV4-1 and J is TRBJ1-1, with D tentatively TRBD1 (6 bases). Germline CDR1 and CDR2: MGHRA and YSYEKL. CDR3 length equals 16 residues. Trimming removed 2 bases at V and 1 base at J, with 14 bases between. CDR3 region: CASSQSQQGKNTEAFF. The CDR3 DNA follows: TGCGCCAGCAGCCAATCCCAACAGGGAAAGAACACTGAAGCTTTCTTT.

The chain is built from TRBV9 and TRBJ1-1; D remains ambiguous. The CDR3 totals 13 residues. Germline CDR1 reads SGDLS; CDR2 reads YYNGEE. Trimming left V 4 bases short and J 4 bases short, with 11 bases between. The CDR3 region has the DNA TGTGCCAGCAGCCTAGGACCGGGCACTGAAGCTTTCTTT. Its translation: CASSLGPGTEAFF. The full variable domain, in which reference TRBV9 and TRBJ1-1 provide the parts outside the CDR3, is DSGVTQTPKHLITATGQRVTLRCSPRSGDLSVYWYQQSLDQGLQFLIQYYNGEERAKGNILERFSAQQFPDLHSELNLSSLELGDSALYFCASSLGPGTEAFFGQGTRLTVV.

The chain is built from TRBV5-1 and TRBJ2-7; D uncertain. V was trimmed by 0 bases and J by 6 bases, leaving 13 bases between them. CDR1 is SGHRS and CDR2 is YFSETQ in the germline V gene. CDR3 length: 14 amino acids. For the CDR3, the DNA is TGCGCCAGCAGCTTGGTCGCGACCCTACGCGAGCAGTACTTC. This translates into CASSLVATLREQYF. The variable domain in full, with the rest retrieved from reference TRBV5-1 and TRBJ2-7, is KAGVTQTPRYLIKTRGQQVTLSCSPISGHRSVSWYQQTPGQGLQFLFEYFSETQRNKGNFPGRFSGRQFSNSRSEMNVSTLELGDSALYLCASSLVATLREQYFGPGTRLTVT.

The CDR3 DNA follows: TGTGCCAGCAGTGAAGCAGTTCAGGGATTGGGCTACGAGCAGTACTTC. This gives the protein CASSEAVQGLGYEQYF. This chain connects TRBV6-1 to TRBJ2-7; D perhaps matches TRBD1 (5 bases). Trimming took off 0 bases at V and 3 bases at J, with 15 bases between the two ends. The CDR3 covers 16 residues. The germline gives CDR1 MNHNS, CDR2 SASEGT.

The J gene is TRBJ1-1, the V gene TRBV6-4; 8 positions match TRBD1. The CDR3 is made up of 13 amino acids. V trimming: 6 bases; J trimming: 7 bases; junction bases outside the gene matches: 7. Germline CDR1 is MRHNA and CDR2 is SNTAGT. CDR3 protein: CASRGTGLGEAFF. CDR3 nucleotides: TGTGCCAGCAGAGGGACAGGCCTCGGTGAAGCTTTCTTT.

The chain links TRBV2 to TRBJ1-5; weak D call: TRBD1 (6 bases). The length of the CDR3 is 12 residues. With 8 bases removed from V and 3 bases from J, the gap between germline ends came to 8 bases. Germline assignment: CDR1 SNHLY and CDR2 FYNNEI. The CDR3 DNA reads as TGTGCCAGCCACAGGGACAATCAGCCCCAGCATTTT. It yields the protein CASHRDNQPQHF.

This clone was seen a few times. V is TRBV5-6 and J is TRBJ1-1; 9 bases fit TRBD1. The V gene end was trimmed by 6 bases and the J gene end by 4 bases; junction bases not matched to a gene: 4. This CDR3 contains 13 residues. Germline CDR1 reads SGHDT; CDR2 reads YYEEEE. The CDR3 DNA sequence: TGTGCCAGCAACCCGACAGGGGGCACTGAAGCTTTCTTT. This codes for CASNPTGGTEAFF. Combining the CDR3 with reference TRBV5-6 and TRBJ1-1 gives the whole variable domain DAGVTQSPTHLIKTRGQQVTLRCSPKSGHDTVSWYQQALGQGPQFIFQYYEEEERQRGNFPDRFSGHQFPNYSSELNVNALLLGDSALYLCASNPTGGTEAFFGQGTRLTVV.

The chain links TRBV9 to TRBJ1-5, with 7 bases identical to TRBD1. Germline CDR1 is SGDLS and CDR2 is YYNGEE. The CDR3 runs to 14 residues. J lost 5 bases, V lost 0 bases, and 2 bases had no gene match. The CDR3 DNA sequence: TGTGCCAGCAGCGTAGGGACAGGTGATCAGCCCCAGCATTTT. It encodes CASSVGTGDQPQHF.

V is TRBV5-3 and J is TRBJ2-7, with TRBD2 identical over 9 bases. TRBV5-3 is flagged as an ORF with uncertain function. The CDR3 has 13 residues. Trimming cost V 2 bases and J 5 bases; bases outside gene matches: 2. This CDR3 reads CARSFPSGDEQYF. CDR3 DNA: TGTGCCAGAAGCTTTCCTAGCGGGGACGAGCAGTACTTC.

This clone was found a few times. The CDR3 here is CASSLMDRKNYGYTF. The CDR3 DNA is TGTGCCAGCAGCCTAATGGACAGGAAAAACTATGGCTACACCTTC. This rearrangement joins TRBV7-9 to TRBJ1-2; 7 nucleotides align to TRBD1. The germline gives CDR1 SEHNR, CDR2 FQNEAQ (reference sequence). The V and J ends lost 5 bases and 2 bases, in that order; junction bases with no gene match: 8. The CDR3 is made up of 15 amino acids.

The chain uses TRBV7-2 and TRBJ2-5; 7 nucleotides match TRBD1. Unmatched junction bases numbered 3, after V lost 2 bases and J lost 3 bases. The CDR3 sequence is 14 residues long. The germline gives CDR1 SGHTA, CDR2 FQGNSA. DNA for the CDR3: TGTGCCAGCAGCTTATACGGGACAGAAGAGACCCAGTACTTC. This translates into CASSLYGTEETQYF.

This rearrangement joins TRBV19 to TRBJ1-1, with D possibly TRBD1 on 6 matching bases. CDR1 and CDR2 from the germline V gene are LNHDA and SQIVND (reference sequence). Trimming cost V 7 bases and J 4 bases, with 16 bases left between them. The CDR3 spans 14 residues. CDR3 DNA sequence: TGTGCCAGTAAATCACAGGGAATTGGCACTGAAGCTTTCTTT. Its translation: CASKSQGIGTEAFF.

The rearrangement joins TRBV7-6 to TRBJ2-1; 9 nucleotides align to TRBD2. The CDR3 runs 15 residues. CDR1 is SGHVS, CDR2 FNYEAQ, per germline. J gave up 4 bases and V 4 bases, and 5 bases lay outside the gene matches. CDR3 nucleotide sequence: TGTGCCAGCAGCTCGCCGACTAGCGGTTACAATGAGCAGTTCTTC. Amino acids: CASSSPTSGYNEQFF.

The chain is built from TRBV9 and TRBJ2-1, with a tentative D call TRBD2 (6 bases). V was clipped by 3 bases and J by 9 bases, with 13 bases between them. Per the germline V gene, CDR1 is SGDLS and CDR2 is YYNGEE. The CDR3 contains 13 residues. CDR3 nucleotide sequence: TGTGCCAGCAGCGCGGAGGGCCTCGGTGAGCAGTTCTTC. Translated: CASSAEGLGEQFF.

The sample holds one count of this clone. V is TRBV28 and J is TRBJ1-1, with D hard to call. The CDR3 runs to 14 residues. V was cut by 6 bases and J by 1 base, with 12 bases left in between. CDR1 and CDR2 from the germline V gene are MDHEN and SYDVKM. The CDR3 DNA sequence: TGTGCCAGCAGCCCCGGGATGGGGAACACTGAAGCTTTCTTT. It encodes CASSPGMGNTEAFF. Variable domain in full (rest from reference TRBV28 and TRBJ1-1): DVKVTQSSRYLVKRTGEKVFLECVQDMDHENMFWYRQDPGLGLRLIYFSYDVKMKEKGDIPEGYSVSREKKERFSLILESASTNQTSMYLCASSPGMGNTEAFFGQGTRLTVV.

The rearrangement links TRBV4-1 to TRBJ2-1; D gene ambiguous. The CDR3 runs 15 residues. From germline, CDR1 is MGHRA and CDR2 YSYEKL. V was clipped by 1 base and J by 3 bases, with 10 bases between them. The CDR3: CASSQVGLDYNEQFF. The CDR3 nucleotides read TGCGCCAGCAGCCAAGTCGGGCTAGACTACAATGAGCAGTTCTTC.

This clone turned up a few times. The gene calls are TRBV6-1 and TRBJ1-2; D unclear. The germline CDR1 and CDR2 sequences are MNHNS and SASEGT. V lost 8 bases and J 4 bases, leaving 8 bases between the germline ends. The CDR3 length is 11 residues. DNA of the CDR3: TGTGCCAGCTTCAGCGCCTATGGCTACACCTTC. This sequence encodes CASFSAYGYTF.